This TCR beta chain came from a study of read filtering for tumor transcriptome and immune sequencing. Study as a whole: Roughly 8 patients were R-ISS I, around 15 were R-ISS II, 6 or 7 were R-ISS III.

At the time of active disease, bone marrow was collected from every patient. This clonotype appeared many times. Its cognate antigen is unknown. The study's findings and limits: Approximately 80% of IR-seq clonotypes had one read, totaling approximately 3.5% of reads; RNA-seq: 74.6% and 44.6%. This fraction held mixed bone marrow immune cells after CD138-negative sorting.

This library used around 0.4 ug RNA and molecular barcoded adaptors spanning alpha/delta and beta/gamma chains. In TCRdb, the reads were re-called with MiXCR into one record per CDR3 protein. Of about 57,000 distinct CDR3 sequences listed, approximately 15% are singletons. Material for sequencing was a population of CD138-negative cells sorted from bone marrow. This receptor was obtained from a donor aged 40 or over with multiple myeloma.

The CDR3 is CASSCPPGQICPQYF. CDR3 coding DNA: TGTGCCAGCAGTTGTCCTCCGGGACAGATTTGCCCGCAGTATTTT. The rearrangement links TRBV6-6 to TRBJ2-3; 7 bases map to TRBD1. J lost 10 bases, V lost 4 bases, and 14 bases had no gene match. In germline, CDR1 is MNHNY, CDR2 SVGAGI (reference sequence). CDR3 length: 15 residues.